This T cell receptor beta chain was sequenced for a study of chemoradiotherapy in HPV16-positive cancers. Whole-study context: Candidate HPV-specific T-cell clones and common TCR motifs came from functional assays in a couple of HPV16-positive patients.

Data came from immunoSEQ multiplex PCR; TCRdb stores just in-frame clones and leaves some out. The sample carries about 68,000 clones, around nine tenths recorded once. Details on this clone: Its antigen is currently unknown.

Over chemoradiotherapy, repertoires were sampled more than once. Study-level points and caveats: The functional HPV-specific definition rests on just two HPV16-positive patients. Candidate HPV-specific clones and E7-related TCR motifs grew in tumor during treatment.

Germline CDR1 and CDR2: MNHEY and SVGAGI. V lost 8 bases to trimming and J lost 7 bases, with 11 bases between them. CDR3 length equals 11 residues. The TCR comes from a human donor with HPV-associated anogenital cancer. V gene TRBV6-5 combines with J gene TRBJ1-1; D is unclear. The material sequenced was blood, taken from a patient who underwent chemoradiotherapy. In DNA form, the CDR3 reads TGTGCCAGCGGCTTCCGAGATGAAGCTTTCTTT. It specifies CASGFRDEAFF.